These T cell receptor beta chains were read from a single sample in a study of blood T cell repertoires in COVID-19. Generated by immunoSEQ multiplex PCR, the TCRdb table keeps only in-frame clones and is missing some. The table includes about 220,000 clones, under 90% detected once. Sequencing input: peripheral blood. These receptor sequences come from a young man with active or convalescent COVID-19. Both conserved end residues are part of each CDR3. Fields, in order: V gene, clone size, J gene, D gene, CDR3 DNA, CDR3 protein. The D gene is left open where the match is weak. Clone size, where shown, is once, few, many, or a class for clones that have expanded.

TRBV30	NA	TRBJ2-2	NA	TGTGCCTGGAGCCGGGCGGGGACCGCGAACACCGGGGAGCTGTTTTTT	CAWSRAGTANTGELFF
TRBV4-3	NA	TRBJ2-3	NA	TGCGCCAGCAGCCCGAAGGGGACAGATACGCAGTATTTT	CASSPKGTDTQYF
TRBV4-2	NA	TRBJ1-4	TRBD1	TGTGCCAGCAGTCGGGACAGACAGAATGAAAAACTGTTTTTT	CASSRDRQNEKLFF
TRBV19	NA	TRBJ1-5	NA	TGTGCCAGTAGTACGATTGCGGGTGGCAATCAGCCCCAGCATTTT	CASSTIAGGNQPQHF
TRBV5-6	few	TRBJ2-7	TRBD1	TGTGCCAGCAGCTTGGTGGGCCAGGGGGCTGGCGAGCAGTACTTC	CASSLVGQGAGEQYF
TRBV27	NA	TRBJ2-3	NA	TGTGCCAGCAGTTCCACTAGTGCCACGCAGTATTTT	CASSSTSATQYF
TRBV7-9	NA	TRBJ2-7	NA	TGTGCCAGCAGCTTATGGGGGGACGAGCAGTACTTC	CASSLWGDEQYF
TRBV7-2	many	TRBJ2-7	NA	TGTGCCAGCAGCTTAGCGACGTCCCCGGGTGAGCAGTACTTC	CASSLATSPGEQYF
TRBV2	few	TRBJ1-2	TRBD1	TGTGCCAGCAGCTCCGGGACAGACTATGGCTACACCTTC	CASSSGTDYGYTF
TRBV4-3	NA	TRBJ2-2	TRBD1	TGCGCCAGCAGCCACCGGACAGGGGTAAACACCGGGGAGCTGTTTTTT	CASSHRTGVNTGELFF
TRBV2	NA	TRBJ2-1	TRBD2	TGTGCCAGCAAGTCTAGCGGGGGTTTGAATTTGGTTAGTGAGCAGTTCTTC	CASKSSGGLNLVSEQFF
TRBV28	NA	TRBJ2-3	TRBD1	TGTGCCAGCACCCCTCGAGGACAGGGGGTCCCCAGCACAGATACGCAGTATTTT	CASTPRGQGVPSTDTQYF
TRBV28	NA	TRBJ2-7	NA	TGTGCCAGCAGATCCCCCCGGGCGGGGATTCGGTACGAGCAGTACTTC	CASRSPRAGIRYEQYF
TRBV25-1	NA	TRBJ2-3	TRBD1	TGTGCCAGCCAGGGGGCCTATTCAGATACGCAGTATTTT	CASQGAYSDTQYF
TRBV5-4	NA	TRBJ2-6	TRBD1	TGTGCCAGCAGCTTGTCCGCAACAGGGGCTGGGGCCAACGTCCTGACTTTC	CASSLSATGAGANVLTF
TRBV30	NA	TRBJ2-7	TRBD1	TGTGCCTGGAGTGTTCCAGGGGGCTACGAGCAGTACTTC	CAWSVPGGYEQYF
TRBV21-1	NA	TRBJ2-2	NA	TGTGCCAGCCTCCGACAGGGGGCCAACGCCGGGGAGCTGTTTTTT	CASLRQGANAGELFF
TRBV7-9	NA	TRBJ1-5	NA	TGTGCCAGCAGCTTAAGTGGGAGACCTTATCAGCCCCAGCATTTT	CASSLSGRPYQPQHF
TRBV6-2/TRBV6-3	NA	TRBJ2-1	NA	TGTGCCAGCACCCCCCCCCGGGCGGGTTACAATGAGCAGTTCTTC	CASTPPRAGYNEQFF
TRBV19	once	TRBJ2-1	NA	TGTGCCAGCCATTGGGGCTATGAGCAGTTCTTC	CASHWGYEQFF
TRBV27	NA	TRBJ2-1	TRBD2	TGTGCCAGCAGTTCGATTGCGGGAGGGCTCTCTTTGAGCTCCTACAATGAGCAGTTCTTC	CASSSIAGGLSLSSYNEQFF
TRBV10-1	NA	TRBJ1-4	TRBD1	TGCGCCAGCAGTGATCCGGGACAGTCTGAAAAACTGTTTTTT	CASSDPGQSEKLFF
TRBV15	once	TRBJ2-7	NA	TGTGCCACCAGCAGAGAACAGAACCTTGGCGAGCAGTACTTC	CATSREQNLGEQYF
TRBV28	once	TRBJ2-1	NA	TGTGCCAGCAACCCCTCTCTAGCTCCTTCGGTCCAGTTCTTC	CASNPSLAPSVQFF
TRBV18	NA	TRBJ2-1	NA	TGTGCCAGCTCACCGGACAGGGAGGGGTCAGAGTTCTTC	CASSPDREGSEFF
TRBV29-1	NA	TRBJ2-7	NA	TGCAGCGTTGGTACCAGGGGTAGAGGTACCTACGAGCAGTACTTC	CSVGTRGRGTYEQYF
TRBV7-9	NA	TRBJ2-5	NA	TGTGCCAGCAGCCCCTGGGGGATGGGACACGCACAAGAGACCCAGTACTTC	CASSPWGMGHAQETQYF
TRBV5-4	NA	TRBJ2-7	TRBD2	TGTGCCAGCCGACCGGGACTAGCGGCCTACGAGCAGTACTTC	CASRPGLAAYEQYF
TRBV14	once	TRBJ2-1	NA	TGTGCCAGCAGCCAATCCGACGGCGCGGAGTTCTACAATGAGCAGTTCTTC	CASSQSDGAEFYNEQFF
TRBV19	NA	TRBJ2-2	TRBD2	TGTGCCAGTAGTATTCTGAGAGCGGGAGGGAACACCGGGGAGCTGTTTTTT	CASSILRAGGNTGELFF
TRBV5-1	once	TRBJ2-1	TRBD2	TGCGCCAGCAGCTTGGTTTCAGCGGGAAACAATGAGCAGTTCTTC	CASSLVSAGNNEQFF
TRBV7-3	NA	TRBJ1-1	TRBD1	TGTGCCAGCAGCCGCAGACAGGGCTCTGAAGCTTTCTTT	CASSRRQGSEAFF
TRBV5-1	NA	TRBJ2-7	NA	TGCGCCAGCAGCTTTGATTCAGGGCGGTACGAGCAGTACTTC	CASSFDSGRYEQYF
TRBV5-4	few	TRBJ2-2	TRBD1	TGTGCCAGCAGCCCGCAGGGGGTGGGAACCGGGGAGCTGTTTTTT	CASSPQGVGTGELFF
TRBV3-1/TRBV3-2	NA	TRBJ1-1	NA	TGTGCCAGCAGCCAATTGAATTACAGTTGCACTGAAGCTTTCTTT	CASSQLNYSCTEAFF
TRBV6-1	NA	TRBJ1-3	NA	TGTGCCAGCAGTGCAGGGCCGATTCTTTCTGGAAACACCATATATTTT	CASSAGPILSGNTIYF
TRBV28	few	TRBJ1-1	NA	TGTGCCAGCAGTTTAAGCCGGGGGAAGTACACTGAAGCTTTCTTT	CASSLSRGKYTEAFF
TRBV14	NA	TRBJ1-2	TRBD1	TGTGCCAGCAGCCGTTTCGGGACAGGGGTTAGTGGCTACACCTTC	CASSRFGTGVSGYTF
TRBV19	once	TRBJ1-4	NA	TGTGCCAGTAGTTCAGCCTCAGGGGCGGATGAAAAACTGTTTTTT	CASSSASGADEKLFF
TRBV5-1	NA	TRBJ2-1	TRBD1	TGCGCCAGCAGCTTATCCGCAGGGGGAGACAATGAGCAGTTCTTC	CASSLSAGGDNEQFF
TRBV12-3/TRBV12-4	NA	TRBJ2-3	NA	TGTGCCAGCAGTACAGGAGATACGCAGTATTTT	CASSTGDTQYF
TRBV30	NA	TRBJ1-6	TRBD1	TGTGCCTGGAGGGCCGGACAGGGCGGATCACCCCTCCACTTT	CAWRAGQGGSPLHF
TRBV3-1/TRBV3-2	once	TRBJ2-1	TRBD2	TGTGCCAGCAGCCAAGGGCGGGGGTTTCTTAGTCGCGCCTACAATGAGCAGTTCTTC	CASSQGRGFLSRAYNEQFF
TRBV3-1/TRBV3-2	NA	TRBJ2-7	TRBD1	TGTGCCAGCAGCCATGAGGACAGGGACTCCTACGAGCAGTACTTC	CASSHEDRDSYEQYF
TRBV14	NA	TRBJ2-3	TRBD1	TGTGCCAGCAGCCAATCCGGGACAGGGTTGTCAGATACGCAGTATTTT	CASSQSGTGLSDTQYF
TRBV3-1/TRBV3-2	once	TRBJ1-5	NA	TGTGCCAGCAGCCAGCGTTCCCAGGCTCAGCCCCAGCATTTT	CASSQRSQAQPQHF
TRBV7-2	once	TRBJ2-7	NA	TGTGCCAGCAGCTTAGAGGGGCTGGGCGAGCAGTACTTC	CASSLEGLGEQYF
TRBV7-2	NA	TRBJ2-1	TRBD2	TGTGCCAGCAACCTAGCGGGAGGTTACAATGAGCAGTTCTTC	CASNLAGGYNEQFF
TRBV6-5	many	TRBJ2-7	TRBD1	TGTGCCAGCAGTTACTCCTTCGGTCAGGGGGCAGGCGAGCAGTACTTC	CASSYSFGQGAGEQYF
TRBV6-6	NA	TRBJ2-3	NA	TGTGCCAGCAGTTACCGGGCTAGCTTAGATACGCAGTATTTT	CASSYRASLDTQYF
TRBV5-4	few	TRBJ2-1	TRBD2	TGTGCCAGCAGGGGAACTAGCGCCTCCTACAATGAGCAGTTCTTC	CASRGTSASYNEQFF
TRBV18	few	TRBJ1-3	NA	TGTGCCAGCTCCCCCGGACGACAGGCCGGAAACACCATATATTTT	CASSPGRQAGNTIYF
TRBV7-9	NA	TRBJ1-6	NA	TGTGCCAGCAGCTCTACCAGGGGTTCTTCACCCCTCCACTTT	CASSSTRGSSPLHF